These 27 T cell receptor beta chains came from one sample sequenced in a study of blood T cell repertoires in COVID-19 (dated by TCRdb to 2020 to 2021). Libraries were made using the immunoSEQ multiplex PCR assay. TCRdb carries this immuneACCESS record with in-frame sequences only. Its versions omit some clonotypes, under half of them owing to an unresolved V gene in the studies checked, with the rest unexplained. The table for this sample lists about 270,000 clones; around 93% of them were counted only once. The ten largest clonotypes hold around 2.8% of the sample. Sequenced material: PBMCs or T cells enriched from blood (not recorded which). The receptors were gathered from a man aged 40-55 years who had been exposed to COVID-19.

The rearrangement links TRBV4-1 to TRBJ2-5, with 9 bases that match TRBD1. The trim removed 3 bases at V and 4 bases at J, leaving 9 bases unmatched. CDR1 is MGHRA, CDR2 YSYEKL, per germline. The CDR3 loop spans 16 amino acids. The CDR3 coding sequence is TGCGCCAGCAGCCAGACCACCGGGACAGGGCGAGAGACCCAGTACTTC. This gives the protein CASSQTTGTGRETQYF.

The chain recombines TRBV3-1 (or the pseudogene TRBV3-2) with TRBJ2-7; D is perhaps TRBD1 (5 bases). The CDR3 covers 15 residues. Germline V lookup: CDR1 LGHDT, CDR2 YNNKEL (reference sequence). V lost 4 bases, J lost 2 bases, and 15 bases lay in between. In nucleotides, the CDR3 is TGTGCCAGCAGCCGGGGCCAGATGGTTACCTACGAGCAGTACTTC. Protein product: CASSRGQMVTYEQYF.

The chain links TRBV5-1 to TRBJ2-6, with TRBD1 matching 7 bases. With V trimmed by 4 bases and J by 0 bases, 10 bases remained unmatched. CDR1 SGHRS and CDR2 YFSETQ come from the germline V gene. This CDR3 contains 18 residues. CDR3 DNA: TGCGCCAGCAGCCGCGGCCGGGACAGCTTCTCTGGGGCCAACGTCCTGACTTTC. Translation gives CASSRGRDSFSGANVLTF.

The chain links TRBV6-5 to TRBJ1-6; 8 bases are a match to TRBD1. Germline V gives CDR1 MNHEY, CDR2 SVGAGI. Germline trimming cut 6 bases from V and 5 bases from J; bases unmatched to any gene: 6. The CDR3 is 15 residues long. Here the CDR3 DNA reads TGTGCCAGCAGGGTGGACAGGGTAGATAATTCACCCCTCCACTTT. Protein sequence: CASRVDRVDNSPLHF.

CDR3 nucleotides: TGTGCCAGCAGCCAGGACACGAACACTGAAGCTTTCTTT. Its translation: CASSQDTNTEAFF. This chain links TRBV5-4 with TRBJ1-1; tentative D call: TRBD1 (5 bases). V shed 4 bases and J shed 1 base, with 8 bases lying between them. The CDR3 contains 13 residues. Germline V gives CDR1 SGHNT, CDR2 YYREEE (reference sequence).

This rearrangement joins TRBV24-1 to TRBJ2-1, with 8 positions matching TRBD1. The CDR3 extends over 15 amino acids. In germline, CDR1 is KGHDR, CDR2 SFDVKD. V was clipped by 2 bases and J by 6 bases; unmatched bases: 5. The DNA of the CDR3 is TGTGCCACCAGTGATTACAGGGGGGTAGGCAATGAGCAGTTCTTC. This codes for CATSDYRGVGNEQFF.

Only one count was recorded for this clone. The chain combines TRBV2 with TRBJ1-2; no clear D. Germline CDR1 is SNHLY and CDR2 is FYNNEI. The CDR3 length is 12 residues. With 7 bases removed from V and 4 bases from J, the gap between germline ends came to 10 bases. DNA of the CDR3: TGTGCCAGCAACCCCGGTTTCTATGGCTACACCTTC. It translates to CASNPGFYGYTF. Based on the CDR3 plus reference TRBV2 and TRBJ1-2, the full variable domain is EPEVTQTPSHQVTQMGQEVILRCVPISNHLYFYWYRQILGQKVEFLVSFYNNEISEKSEIFDDQFSVERPDGSNFTLKIRSTKLEDSAMYFCASNPGFYGYTFGSGTRLTVV.

The chain is built from TRBV5-4 and TRBJ2-7; 7 nucleotides align to TRBD2. Germline loops: CDR1 SGHNT, CDR2 YYREEE (reference sequence). J was trimmed by 4 bases and V by 0 bases; bases with no gene match: 7. CDR3 length: 15 residues. Written as DNA, the CDR3 is TGTGCCAGCAGCTTGGGATCAGAGGGAGGGTACGAGCAGTACTTC. Its protein is CASSLGSEGGYEQYF.

V usage is TRBV25-1 and J usage is TRBJ2-5, with D possibly matching TRBD1 (5 bases). V lost 5 bases and J 3 bases, leaving 10 bases between the germline ends. Per the germline V gene, CDR1 is MGHDK and CDR2 is SYGVNS. This CDR3 contains 13 residues. The CDR3 protein is CASSRTPKETQYF. The DNA for the CDR3 is TGTGCCAGCAGTAGGACACCTAAAGAGACCCAGTACTTC.

V usage is TRBV28 and J usage is TRBJ1-2, with 8 bases that match TRBD1. The CDR3 loop spans 16 amino acids. V dropped 6 bases and J dropped 4; count of bases not matched to a gene: 13. Germline assignment: CDR1 MDHEN and CDR2 SYDVKM. Written as DNA, the CDR3 is TGTGCCAGCAGGGGTTGGGCGGCAGGGGGCGTCTATGGCTACACCTTC. Protein: CASRGWAAGGVYGYTF.

This clone was observed once. The chain carries TRBV21-1 and TRBJ1-6; the D segment call TRBD1 is taken from the table without a DNA check. TRBV21-1 counts as a pseudogene. The CDR3 length is 18 residues. The CDR3 DNA sequence: TGTGCCAGCAGCAAAGTGTTTCCGGGACAGGGGATTGTGGCACCCCTCCACTTT. As protein: CASSKVFPGQGIVAPLHF.

V and J are TRBV6-5 and TRBJ1-1, with 11 bases aligning to TRBD1. This CDR3 is built from 16 residues. Germline lookup yields CDR1 MNHEY and CDR2 SVGAGI. V trimming: 1 base; J trimming: 5 bases; junction bases outside the gene matches: 6. The CDR3 coding sequence is TGTGCCAGCAGTTACTATCCCGGGACAGGGGGAACTGAAGCTTTCTTT. Encoded protein: CASSYYPGTGGTEAFF.

This chain connects TRBV21-1 to TRBJ1-6; no check of the table's D call, TRBD1, against the DNA was made. TRBV21-1 is labeled a pseudogene. The CDR3 spans 15 residues. The CDR3 loop reads CASSKRDRVNSPLHF. Written as DNA, the CDR3 is TGTGCCAGCAGCAAACGGGACAGGGTCAATTCACCCCTCCACTTT.

V is TRBV5-4 and J is TRBJ2-7, with 9 bases identical to TRBD1. The CDR3 consists of 15 residues. The V segment lost 0 bases and the J segment 6 bases; nucleotides outside the gene matches: 7. Germline CDR1 SGHNT, CDR2 YYREEE (reference sequence). The CDR3 DNA is TGTGCCAGCAGCTTGGCGGGACAGGGATACTCCGAGCAGTACTTC. Translated, it gives CASSLAGQGYSEQYF.

The V call is TRBV24-1, the J call TRBJ2-5; D is uncertain. V was cut by 4 bases and J by 0 bases, with 11 bases left in between. The CDR3 sequence is 15 residues long. Germline assignment: CDR1 KGHDR and CDR2 SFDVKD. This CDR3 reads CATSEKTWYQETQYF. In DNA form, the CDR3 reads TGTGCCACCAGTGAAAAAACTTGGTACCAAGAGACCCAGTACTTC.

V usage is TRBV18 and J usage is TRBJ2-1, with TRBD1 identical over 7 bases. CDR3 length: 13 amino acids. J was trimmed by 10 bases and V by 8 bases; bases with no gene match: 11. The germline gives CDR1 KGHSH, CDR2 LQKENI. CDR3 DNA: TGTGCCAGCGGGCCAGGGGGATCGGACGAGCAGTTCTTC. Its protein product is CASGPGGSDEQFF.

V is TRBV19 and J is TRBJ1-4; TRBD1 might be the D (5 bases). This CDR3 contains 14 residues. Between the trimmed V and J ends, which lost 5 bases and 0 bases, there was a span of 7 bases. Germline V gene sequence: CDR1 LNHDA, CDR2 SQIVND (reference sequence). The CDR3 sequence is CASSDRATNEKLFF. CDR3 sequence (DNA): TGTGCCAGTAGTGACAGAGCAACTAATGAAAAACTGTTTTTT.

This chain connects TRBV14 to TRBJ1-2; D not resolved. Germline CDR1 is SGHDN and CDR2 is FVKESK. The CDR3 runs to 14 residues. Trimming took off 2 bases at V and 8 bases at J, with 15 bases between the two ends. The CDR3 here is CASSQYVAAGGYTF. The CDR3 DNA follows: TGTGCCAGCAGCCAATACGTCGCGGCCGGAGGCTACACCTTC.

This CDR3 reads CASKVLAGDHEQFF. As DNA, the CDR3 is TGTGCCAGCAAGGTTTTAGCGGGAGATCATGAGCAGTTCTTC. This chain joins TRBV2 and TRBJ2-1; 9 bases match TRBD2. This CDR3 comprises 14 residues. The germline CDR1 and CDR2 sequences are SNHLY and FYNNEI. The J segment lost 8 bases and the V segment lost 7 bases, leaving 9 bases of the junction unmatched.

This sequence joins TRBV5-1 and TRBJ2-5, with TRBD1 matching 9 bases. After removal of 4 bases from V and 9 bases from J, the junction contained 16 bases not matched to a gene. The germline gives CDR1 SGHRS, CDR2 YFSETQ. The CDR3 spans 16 residues. The CDR3: CASSPEGTGKRVAQYF. CDR3 in DNA: TGCGCCAGCAGCCCGGAAGGGACAGGGAAGCGAGTGGCCCAGTACTTC.

This sequence joins TRBV27 and TRBJ2-7; 7 nucleotides match TRBD2. The CDR3 is 15 amino acids. The ends lost 2 bases at V and 2 bases at J; junction bases unmatched: 6. Germline-derived CDR1 and CDR2 are MNHEY and SMNVEV (reference sequence). CDR3 in DNA: TGTGCCAGCAGTTTAACCCCTAGCGGAACCTACGAGCAGTACTTC. Translated: CASSLTPSGTYEQYF.

V gene TRBV14 combines with J gene TRBJ1-3; no clear D. This CDR3 comprises 15 residues. V was clipped by 0 bases and J by 7 bases, with 13 bases between them. Germline CDR1 reads SGHDN; CDR2 reads FVKESK. The CDR3 is CASSQDFLGGNTIYF. The CDR3 DNA reads TGTGCCAGCAGCCAAGATTTCCTTGGAGGGAACACCATATATTTT.

The chain has TRBV4-2 and TRBJ2-6; 8 bases agree with TRBD1. The CDR3 is 16 amino acids. The V segment lost 5 bases and the J segment 2 bases; nucleotides outside the gene matches: 5. The germline gives CDR1 LGHNA, CDR2 YNFKEQ. DNA for the CDR3: TGTGCCAGCAGCACGGACAGGGCAGCTGGGGCCAACGTCCTGACTTTC. Its protein is CASSTDRAAGANVLTF.

The chain is built from TRBV19 and TRBJ1-5; a weak D match, TRBD1 (6 bases). Looked up from germline, CDR1 is LNHDA and CDR2 is SQIVND (reference sequence). V lost 1 base and J 0 bases, leaving 10 bases between the germline ends. The CDR3 extends over 16 amino acids. CDR3 sequence (DNA): TGTGCCAGTAGTATAGTGCGACAGGTTAGCAATCAGCCCCAGCATTTT. This gives the protein CASSIVRQVSNQPQHF.

This chain connects TRBV19 to TRBJ1-2, with a weak D call TRBD1 (5 bases). The CDR3 runs 15 residues. Trimming left V 2 bases short and J 6 bases short, with 16 bases between. CDR1 is LNHDA and CDR2 is SQIVND in the germline V gene (reference sequence). The CDR3 nucleotides read TGTGCCAGTAGTATACGGCTTGCAGGGAGGGATGGCTACACCTTC. Its protein is CASSIRLAGRDGYTF.

V gene TRBV11-3 combines with J gene TRBJ1-3; maybe TRBD1 (5 bases). Germline CDR1 reads SGHNT; CDR2 reads YENEEA. CDR3 length: 15 residues. V lost 5 bases, J lost 0 bases, and 11 bases lay in between. The CDR3: CASSHGGISGNTIYF. The CDR3 DNA reads as TGTGCCAGCAGCCACGGGGGGATCTCTGGAAACACCATATATTTT.

This clone has just a few counts. The chain uses TRBV18 and TRBJ1-4; 9 nucleotides line up with TRBD1. Germline-derived CDR1 and CDR2 are KGHSH and LQKENI. CDR3 length: 16 amino acids. Trimming removed 0 bases from V and 6 bases from J; junction bases left unmatched: 5. The CDR3 spells CASSPPNRGRDEKLFF. CDR3 bases: TGTGCCAGCTCACCACCGAACAGGGGGCGGGATGAAAAACTGTTTTTT.